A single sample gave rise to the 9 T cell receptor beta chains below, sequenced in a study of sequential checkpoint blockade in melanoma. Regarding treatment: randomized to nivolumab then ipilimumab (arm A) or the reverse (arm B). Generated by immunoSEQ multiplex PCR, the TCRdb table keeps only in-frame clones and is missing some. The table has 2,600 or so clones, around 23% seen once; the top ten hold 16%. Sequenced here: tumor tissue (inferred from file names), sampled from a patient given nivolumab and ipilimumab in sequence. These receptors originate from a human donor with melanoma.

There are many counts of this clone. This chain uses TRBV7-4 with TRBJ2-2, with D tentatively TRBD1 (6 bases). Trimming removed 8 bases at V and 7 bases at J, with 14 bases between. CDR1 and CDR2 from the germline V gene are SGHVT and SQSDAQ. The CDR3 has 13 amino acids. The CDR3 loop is CASGAQGLGELFF. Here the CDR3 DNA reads TGTGCCAGCGGGGCACAGGGTCTCGGGGAGCTGTTTTTT.

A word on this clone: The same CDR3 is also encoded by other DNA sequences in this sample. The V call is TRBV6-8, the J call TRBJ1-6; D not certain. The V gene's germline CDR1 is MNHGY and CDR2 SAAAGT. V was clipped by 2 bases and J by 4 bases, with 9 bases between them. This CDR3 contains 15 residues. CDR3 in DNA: TGTGCCAGCAGTTACGGTGTCCGTTATAATTCACCCCTCCACTTT. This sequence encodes CASSYGVRYNSPLHF.

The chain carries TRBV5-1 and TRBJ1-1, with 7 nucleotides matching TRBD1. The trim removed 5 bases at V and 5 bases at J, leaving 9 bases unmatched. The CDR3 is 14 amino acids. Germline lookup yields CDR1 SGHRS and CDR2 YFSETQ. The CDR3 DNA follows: TGCGCCAGCAGGACTACAGGGGTTGGAACTGAAGCTTTCTTT. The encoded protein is CASRTTGVGTEAFF.

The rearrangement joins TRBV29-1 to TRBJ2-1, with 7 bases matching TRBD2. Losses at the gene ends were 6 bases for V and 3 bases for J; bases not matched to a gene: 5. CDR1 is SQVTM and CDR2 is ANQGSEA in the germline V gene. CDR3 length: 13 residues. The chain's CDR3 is CSVWGGNYNEQFF. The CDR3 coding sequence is TGCAGCGTCTGGGGGGGAAACTACAATGAGCAGTTCTTC.

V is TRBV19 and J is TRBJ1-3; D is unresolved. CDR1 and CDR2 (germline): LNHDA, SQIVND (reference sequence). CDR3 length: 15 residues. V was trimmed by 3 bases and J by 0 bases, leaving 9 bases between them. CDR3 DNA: TGTGCCAGTAGTATCGGGTTAAGCTCTGGAAACACCATATATTTT. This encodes CASSIGLSSGNTIYF.

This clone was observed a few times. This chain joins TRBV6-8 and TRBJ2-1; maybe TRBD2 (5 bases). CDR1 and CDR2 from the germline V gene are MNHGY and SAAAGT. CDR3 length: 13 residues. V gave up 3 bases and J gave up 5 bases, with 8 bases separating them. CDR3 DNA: TGTGCCAGCAGTTATCGGAGGAACAATGAGCAGTTCTTC. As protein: CASSYRRNNEQFF.

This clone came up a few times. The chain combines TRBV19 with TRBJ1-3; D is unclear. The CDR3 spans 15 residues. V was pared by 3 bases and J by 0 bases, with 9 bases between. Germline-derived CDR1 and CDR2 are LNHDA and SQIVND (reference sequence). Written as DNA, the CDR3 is TGTGCCAGTAGTATCGGCGGGAGCTCTGGAAACACCATATATTTT. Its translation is CASSIGGSSGNTIYF. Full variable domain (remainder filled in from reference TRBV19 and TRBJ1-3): DGGITQSPKYLFRKEGQNVTLSCEQNLNHDAMYWYRQDPGQGLRLIYYSQIVNDFQKGDIAEGYSVSREKKESFPLTVTSAQKNPTAFYLCASSIGGSSGNTIYFGEGSWLTVV.

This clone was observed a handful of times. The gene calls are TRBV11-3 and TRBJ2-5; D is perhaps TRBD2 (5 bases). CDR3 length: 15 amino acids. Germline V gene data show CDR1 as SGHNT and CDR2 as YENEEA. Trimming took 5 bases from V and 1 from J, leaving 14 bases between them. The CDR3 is CASSAQSGRQETQYF. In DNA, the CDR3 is TGTGCCAGCAGCGCCCAGAGCGGTCGCCAAGAGACCCAGTACTTC.

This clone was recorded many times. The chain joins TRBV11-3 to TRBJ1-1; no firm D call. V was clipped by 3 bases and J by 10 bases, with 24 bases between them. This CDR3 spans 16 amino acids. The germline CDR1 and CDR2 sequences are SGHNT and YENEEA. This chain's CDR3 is CASSLGGLSGRVGAFF. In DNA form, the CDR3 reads TGTGCCAGCAGCTTGGGTGGGTTATCGGGCAGAGTGGGAGCTTTCTTT.